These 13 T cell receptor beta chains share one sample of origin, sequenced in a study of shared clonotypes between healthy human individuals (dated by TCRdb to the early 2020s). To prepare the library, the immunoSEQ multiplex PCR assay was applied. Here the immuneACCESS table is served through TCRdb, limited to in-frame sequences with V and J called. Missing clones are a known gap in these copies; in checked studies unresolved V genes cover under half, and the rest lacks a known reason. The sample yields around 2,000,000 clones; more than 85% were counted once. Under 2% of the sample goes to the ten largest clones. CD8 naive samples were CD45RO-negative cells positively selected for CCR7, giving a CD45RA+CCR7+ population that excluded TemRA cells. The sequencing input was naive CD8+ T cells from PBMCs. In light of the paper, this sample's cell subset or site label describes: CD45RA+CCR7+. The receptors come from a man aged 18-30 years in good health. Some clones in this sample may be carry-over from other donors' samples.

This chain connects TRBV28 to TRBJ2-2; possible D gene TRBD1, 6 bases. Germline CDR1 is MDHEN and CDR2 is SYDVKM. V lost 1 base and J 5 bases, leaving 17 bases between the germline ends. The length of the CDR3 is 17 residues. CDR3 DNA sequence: TGTGCCAGCAGTTTATTCGCCGAACAGGGAAGAACCGGGGAGCTGTTTTTT. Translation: CASSLFAEQGRTGELFF.

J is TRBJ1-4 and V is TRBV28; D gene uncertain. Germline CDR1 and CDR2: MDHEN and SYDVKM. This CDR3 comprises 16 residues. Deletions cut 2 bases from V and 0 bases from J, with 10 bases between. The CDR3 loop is CASSLKRAATNEKLFF. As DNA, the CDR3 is TGTGCCAGCAGTTTAAAACGAGCAGCAACTAATGAAAAACTGTTTTTT. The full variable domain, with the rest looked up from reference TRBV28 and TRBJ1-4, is DVKVTQSSRYLVKRTGEKVFLECVQDMDHENMFWYRQDPGLGLRLIYFSYDVKMKEKGDIPEGYSVSREKKERFSLILESASTNQTSMYLCASSLKRAATNEKLFFGSGTQLSVL.

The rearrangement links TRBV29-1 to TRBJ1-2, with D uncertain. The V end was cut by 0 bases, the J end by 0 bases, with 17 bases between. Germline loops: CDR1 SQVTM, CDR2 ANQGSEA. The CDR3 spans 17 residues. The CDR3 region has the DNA TGCAGCGTTGAAGATGGAGCGGGGATCCCCCCTAACTATGGCTACACCTTC. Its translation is CSVEDGAGIPPNYGYTF.

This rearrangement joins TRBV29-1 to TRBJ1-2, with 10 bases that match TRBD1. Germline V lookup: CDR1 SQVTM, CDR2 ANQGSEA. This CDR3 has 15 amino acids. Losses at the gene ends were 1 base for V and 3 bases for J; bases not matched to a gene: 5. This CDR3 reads CSVEVWDRGYYGYTF. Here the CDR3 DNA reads TGCAGCGTTGAAGTTTGGGACAGGGGTTACTATGGCTACACCTTC.

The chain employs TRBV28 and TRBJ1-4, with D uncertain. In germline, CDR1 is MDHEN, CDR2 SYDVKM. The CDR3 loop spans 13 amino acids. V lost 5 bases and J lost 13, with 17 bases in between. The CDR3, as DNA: TGTGCCAGCAGTATCGGAGGCGCCGTTTTACTGTTTTTT. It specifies CASSIGGAVLLFF.

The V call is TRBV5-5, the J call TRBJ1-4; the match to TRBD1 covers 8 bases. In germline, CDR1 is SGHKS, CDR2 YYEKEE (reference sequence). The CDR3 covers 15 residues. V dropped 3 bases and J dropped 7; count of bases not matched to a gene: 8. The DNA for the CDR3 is TGTGCCAGCAGCTGGACAGGGCGGAAGGGTGAAAAACTGTTTTTT. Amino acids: CASSWTGRKGEKLFF.

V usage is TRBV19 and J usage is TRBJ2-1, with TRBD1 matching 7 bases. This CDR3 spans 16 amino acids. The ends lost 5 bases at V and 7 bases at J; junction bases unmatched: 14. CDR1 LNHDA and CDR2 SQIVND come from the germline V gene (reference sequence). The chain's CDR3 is CASSSHRGTLWNEQFF. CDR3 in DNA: TGTGCCAGTAGTTCCCACAGGGGAACGCTGTGGAATGAGCAGTTCTTC. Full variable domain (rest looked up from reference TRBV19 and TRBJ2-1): DGGITQSPKYLFRKEGQNVTLSCEQNLNHDAMYWYRQDPGQGLRLIYYSQIVNDFQKGDIAEGYSVSREKKESFPLTVTSAQKNPTAFYLCASSSHRGTLWNEQFFGPGTRLTVL.

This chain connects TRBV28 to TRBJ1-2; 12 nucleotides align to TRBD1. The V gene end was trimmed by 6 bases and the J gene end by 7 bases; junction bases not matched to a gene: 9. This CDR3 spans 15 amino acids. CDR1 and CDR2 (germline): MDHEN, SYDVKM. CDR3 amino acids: CASSPPGQGARGYTF. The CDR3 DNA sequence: TGTGCCAGCAGCCCTCCGGGACAGGGGGCTCGTGGCTACACCTTC.

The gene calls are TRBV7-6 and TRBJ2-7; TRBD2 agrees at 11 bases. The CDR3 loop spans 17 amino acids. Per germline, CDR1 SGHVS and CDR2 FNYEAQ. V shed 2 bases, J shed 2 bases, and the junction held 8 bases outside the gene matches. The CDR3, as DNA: TGTGCCAGCAGCTTACTGCCCGGGACTAGCGGAACCTACGAGCAGTACTTC. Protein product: CASSLLPGTSGTYEQYF. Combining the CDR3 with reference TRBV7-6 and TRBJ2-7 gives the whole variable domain GAGVSQSPRYKVTKRGQDVALRCDPISGHVSLYWYRQALGQGPEFLTYFNYEAQQDKSGLPNDRFSAERPEGSISTLTIQRTEQRDSAMYRCASSLLPGTSGTYEQYFGPGTRLTVT.

The CDR3 reads CASSLYGTSVYEQYF. CDR3 sequence (DNA): TGCGCCAGCAGCTTGTATGGGACTAGTGTCTACGAGCAGTACTTC. The chain couples TRBV5-1 to TRBJ2-7; 8 bases are a match to TRBD2. The V gene end was trimmed by 1 base and the J gene end by 3 bases; junction bases not matched to a gene: 6. Germline CDR1 is SGHRS and CDR2 is YFSETQ. This CDR3 spans 15 amino acids.

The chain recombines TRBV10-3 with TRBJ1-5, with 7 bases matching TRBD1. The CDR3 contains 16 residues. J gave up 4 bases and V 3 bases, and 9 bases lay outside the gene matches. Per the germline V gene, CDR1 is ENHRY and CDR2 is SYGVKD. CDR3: CAISDPGGPLNQPQHF. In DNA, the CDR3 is TGTGCCATCAGTGACCCAGGGGGTCCTTTAAATCAGCCCCAGCATTTT.

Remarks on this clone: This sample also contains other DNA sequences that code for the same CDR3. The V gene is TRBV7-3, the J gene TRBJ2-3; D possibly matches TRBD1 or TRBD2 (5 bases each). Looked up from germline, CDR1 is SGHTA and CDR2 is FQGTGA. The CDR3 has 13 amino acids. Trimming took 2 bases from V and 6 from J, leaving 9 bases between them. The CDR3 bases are TGTGCCAGCAGCTTAGGGACCACTGATACGCAGTATTTT. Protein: CASSLGTTDTQYF.

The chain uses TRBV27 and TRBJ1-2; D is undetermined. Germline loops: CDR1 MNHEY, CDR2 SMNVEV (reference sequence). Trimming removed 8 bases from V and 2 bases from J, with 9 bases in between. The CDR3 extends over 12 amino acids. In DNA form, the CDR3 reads TGTGCCAGCGGCGACGGAAACTATGGCTACACCTTC. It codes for CASGDGNYGYTF.